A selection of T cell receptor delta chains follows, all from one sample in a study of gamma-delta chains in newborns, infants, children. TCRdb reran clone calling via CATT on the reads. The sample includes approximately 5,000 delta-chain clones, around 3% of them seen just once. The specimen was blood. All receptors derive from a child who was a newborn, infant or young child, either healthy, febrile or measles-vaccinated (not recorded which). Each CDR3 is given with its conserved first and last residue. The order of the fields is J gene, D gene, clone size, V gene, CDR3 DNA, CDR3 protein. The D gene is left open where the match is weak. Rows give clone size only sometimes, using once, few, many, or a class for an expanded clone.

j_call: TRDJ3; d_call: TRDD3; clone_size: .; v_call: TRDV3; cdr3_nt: TGTGCCTTTCTGGGGGATACGGGGTCCTGGGACACCCGACAGATGTTTTTC; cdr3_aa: CAFLGDTGSWDTRQMFF
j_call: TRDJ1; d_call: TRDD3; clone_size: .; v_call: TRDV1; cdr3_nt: TGTGCTCTTGGGGCAGGCCCCGCGATCCTACGTACTGGGGGAGGGTACACCGATAAACTCATCTTT; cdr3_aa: CALGAGPAILRTGGGYTDKLIF
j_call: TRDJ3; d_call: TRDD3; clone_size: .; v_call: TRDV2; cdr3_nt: TGTGCCTGTGACGCTGTACTGGGGGATCCCCCCTCCTGGGACACCCGACAGATGTTTTTC; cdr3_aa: CACDAVLGDPPSWDTRQMFF
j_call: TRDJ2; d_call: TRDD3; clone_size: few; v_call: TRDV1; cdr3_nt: TGTGCTCTTGGGGAACCAGCGCCCGGTACTGGGGGTCCTGCAGCACAACTCTTCTTT; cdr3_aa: CALGEPAPGTGGPAAQLFF
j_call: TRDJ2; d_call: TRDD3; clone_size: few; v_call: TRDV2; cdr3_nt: TGTGCCTGTGACTGCGTACTGGGGGATACAGCACAACTCTTCTTT; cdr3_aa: CACDCVLGDTAQLFF
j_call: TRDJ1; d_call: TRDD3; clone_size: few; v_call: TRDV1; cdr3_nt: TGTGCTCTTGGGGAACGCCCTGGGGGATACGGCCTTAAACTCATCTTT; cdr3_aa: CALGERPGGYGLKLIF
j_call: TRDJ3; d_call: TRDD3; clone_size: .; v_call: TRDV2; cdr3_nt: TGTGCCTGTGACACCTGGGGGATACAAAGCTCCTGGGACACCCGACAGATGTTTTTC; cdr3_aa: CACDTWGIQSSWDTRQMFF
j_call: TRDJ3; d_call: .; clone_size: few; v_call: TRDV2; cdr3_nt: TGTGCCTGTGACAGGGTACGAGGCCCTAGCTCCTGGGACACCCGACAGATGTTTTTC; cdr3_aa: CACDRVRGPSSWDTRQMFF
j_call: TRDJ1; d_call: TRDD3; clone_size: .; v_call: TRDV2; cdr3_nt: TGTGCCTGTGACAAACTGGGGGATAGAACCGATAAACTCATCTTT; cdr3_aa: CACDKLGDRTDKLIF
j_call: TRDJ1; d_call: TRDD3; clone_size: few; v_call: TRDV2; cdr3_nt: TGTGCCTGTGACACCTTACTGGGGGATACGCAGGAGTCCGATAAACTCATCTTT; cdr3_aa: CACDTLLGDTQESDKLIF
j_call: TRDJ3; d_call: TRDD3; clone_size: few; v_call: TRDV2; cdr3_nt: TGTGCCTGTGACACCGCTGGGGGCCGTTCCTGGGACACCCGACAGATGTTTTTC; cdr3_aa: CACDTAGGRSWDTRQMFF
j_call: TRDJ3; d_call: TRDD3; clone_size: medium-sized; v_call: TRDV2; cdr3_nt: TGTGCCTGTGACATACTGGGGGATACTTCCTGGGACACCCGACAGATGTTTTTC; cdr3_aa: CACDILGDTSWDTRQMFF
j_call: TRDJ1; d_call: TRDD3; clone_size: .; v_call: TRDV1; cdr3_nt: TGTGCTCTTGGGGAACTCGCTACTACTGGGGGATATGGCACCGATAAACTCATCTTT; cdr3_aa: CALGELATTGGYGTDKLIF
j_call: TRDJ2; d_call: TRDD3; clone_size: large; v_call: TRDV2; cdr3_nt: TGTGCCTGTGACGTACTGGGGGATTTGACAGCACAACTCTTCTTT; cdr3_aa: CACDVLGDLTAQLFF
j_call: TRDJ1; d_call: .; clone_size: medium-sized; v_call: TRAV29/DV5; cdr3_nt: TGTGCAGCAAGCCCACCCTTAACGGGGACCACCGATAAACTCATCTTT; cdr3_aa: CAASPPLTGTTDKLIF
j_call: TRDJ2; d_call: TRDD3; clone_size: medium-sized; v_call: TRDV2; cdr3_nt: TGTGCCTGTGACACCCTGGGGGATACGACAGCACAACTCTTCTTT; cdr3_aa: CACDTLGDTTAQLFF
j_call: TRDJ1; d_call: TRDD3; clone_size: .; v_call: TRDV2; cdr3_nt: TGTGCCTGTGATGGGGGATACACCGATAAACTCATCTTT; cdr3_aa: CACDGGYTDKLIF
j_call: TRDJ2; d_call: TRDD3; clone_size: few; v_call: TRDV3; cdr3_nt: TGTGCCTTTCTTGGGGGATACGGATTGACAGCACAACTCTTCTTT; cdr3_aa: CAFLGGYGLTAQLFF
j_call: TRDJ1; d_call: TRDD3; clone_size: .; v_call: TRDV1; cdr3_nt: TGTGCTCTTGGGGAAGTGATGGGGATACAGTACACCGATAAACTCATCTTT; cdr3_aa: CALGEVMGIQYTDKLIF
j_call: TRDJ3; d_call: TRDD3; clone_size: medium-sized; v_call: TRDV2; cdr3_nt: TGTGCCTGTGACACCGTACTGGGGGAGACTGACACCCGACAGATGTTTTTC; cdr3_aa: CACDTVLGETDTRQMFF
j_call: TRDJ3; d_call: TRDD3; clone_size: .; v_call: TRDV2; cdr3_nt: TGTGCCTGTGACAAAATACTGGGGGACCATTCCTCCTGGGACACCCGACAGATGTTTTTC; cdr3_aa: CACDKILGDHSSWDTRQMFF
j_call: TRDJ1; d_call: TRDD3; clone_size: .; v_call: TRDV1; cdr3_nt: TGTGCTCTTGGGGAACAGGAACTACTGGGGGACACCGATAAACTCATCTTT; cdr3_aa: CALGEQELLGDTDKLIF
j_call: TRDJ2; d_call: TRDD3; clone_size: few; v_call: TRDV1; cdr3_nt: TGTGCTCTTGGGGAACTAAGAAAACTGGGGGGCCTGACAGCACAACTCTTCTTT; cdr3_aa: CALGELRKLGGLTAQLFF
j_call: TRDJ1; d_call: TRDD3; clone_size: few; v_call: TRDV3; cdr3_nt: TGTGCCTTACGATCTAGCCTCATTACTGGGGGATCGCAGTACACCGATAAACTCATCTTT; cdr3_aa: CALRSSLITGGSQYTDKLIF
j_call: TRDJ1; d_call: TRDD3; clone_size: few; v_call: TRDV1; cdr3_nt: TGTGCTCTTGGGTCAACTCCCTTCCTCCCACTGGGGGATACGGCCGATAAACTCATCTTT; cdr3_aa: CALGSTPFLPLGDTADKLIF
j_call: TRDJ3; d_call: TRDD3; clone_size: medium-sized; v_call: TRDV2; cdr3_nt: TGTGCCTGTGACACGACCGTACTGGGGGGCTCCTGGGACACCCGACAGATGTTTTTC; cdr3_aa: CACDTTVLGGSWDTRQMFF
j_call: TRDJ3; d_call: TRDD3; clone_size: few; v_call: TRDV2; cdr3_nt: TGTGCCTGTGACGTACTGGGGGATTCCTGGGACACTCGACAGATGTTTTTC; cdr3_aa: CACDVLGDSWDTRQMFF
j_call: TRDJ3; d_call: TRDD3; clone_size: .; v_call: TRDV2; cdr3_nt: TGTGCCTGTTTCGGGCTGGGGGAGAGCTCCTGGGACACCCGACAGATGTTTTTC; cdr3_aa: CACFGLGESSWDTRQMFF
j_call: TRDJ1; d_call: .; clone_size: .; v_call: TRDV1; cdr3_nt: TGTGCTCTTGGGGAACCGGCCTACCGGTACACCGATAAACTCATCTTT; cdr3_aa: CALGEPAYRYTDKLIF
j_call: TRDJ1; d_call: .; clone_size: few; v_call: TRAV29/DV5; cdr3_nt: TGTGCAGCAAGCGCGCGATCCCACCCCTCACGTAAGCTCATCTTT; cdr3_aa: CAASARSHPSRKLIF
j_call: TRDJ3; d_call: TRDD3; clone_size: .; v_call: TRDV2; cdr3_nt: TGTGCCTATGACACCGTAGGGGATACGAGCTCCTGGGACACCCGACAGATGTTTTTC; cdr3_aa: CAYDTVGDTSSWDTRQMFF
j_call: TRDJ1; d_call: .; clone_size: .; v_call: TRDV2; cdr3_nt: TGTGCCTGCGACACCGACTCGGCCTTCCTCCGTACTGGGGGCTTCTTGTACACCGATAAACTCATCTTT; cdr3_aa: CACDTDSAFLRTGGFLYTDKLIF
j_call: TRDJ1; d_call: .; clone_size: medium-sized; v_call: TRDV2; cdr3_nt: TGTGCCTGTGACTACTGGGACACCGATAAACTCATCTTT; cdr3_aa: CACDYWDTDKLIF
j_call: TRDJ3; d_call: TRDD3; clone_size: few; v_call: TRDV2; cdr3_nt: TGTGCCTGTGACACCGCTGGGGGATACGCCGGCTCCTGGGACACCCGACAGATGTTTTTC; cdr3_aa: CACDTAGGYAGSWDTRQMFF
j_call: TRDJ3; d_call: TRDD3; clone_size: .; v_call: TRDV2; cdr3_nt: TGTGCCTGTGACAACTGGGGGACAAGGCCATTCTCCTGGGACACCCGACAGATGTTTTTC; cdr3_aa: CACDNWGTRPFSWDTRQMFF
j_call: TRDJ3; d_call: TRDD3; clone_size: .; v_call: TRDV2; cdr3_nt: TGTGCCTGTGACAAACTGGGGGAACCCTCCTCCTGGGACACCCGACAGATGTTTTTC; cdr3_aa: CACDKLGEPSSWDTRQMFF
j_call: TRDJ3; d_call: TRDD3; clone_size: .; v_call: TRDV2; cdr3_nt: TGTGCCTGTGACACCGGCTGGGGGATACGGAGCTCCTGGGACACCCGACAGATGTTTTTC; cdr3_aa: CACDTGWGIRSSWDTRQMFF
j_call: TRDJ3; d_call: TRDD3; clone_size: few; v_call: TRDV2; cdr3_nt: TGTGCCTGTGACACCGCCTGGGGGACCCCATCCTGGGACACCCGACAGATGTTTTTC; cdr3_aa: CACDTAWGTPSWDTRQMFF
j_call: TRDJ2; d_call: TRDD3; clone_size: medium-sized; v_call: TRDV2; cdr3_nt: TGTGCCTGTGACCACATGGGGGATACAGCACAACTCTTCTTT; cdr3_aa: CACDHMGDTAQLFF
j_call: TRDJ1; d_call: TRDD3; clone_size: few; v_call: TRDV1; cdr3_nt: TGTGCTCTTCTTCCTGTACTGGGGGATACGTACACCGATAAACTCATCTTT; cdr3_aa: CALLPVLGDTYTDKLIF
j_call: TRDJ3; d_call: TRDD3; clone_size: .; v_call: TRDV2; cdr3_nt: TGTGCCTGTGACGGGATACGCGTGGGCGGCTGGGACACCCGACAGATGTTTTTC; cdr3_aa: CACDGIRVGGWDTRQMFF
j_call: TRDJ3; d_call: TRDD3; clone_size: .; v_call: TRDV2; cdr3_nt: TGTGCCTGTGACACCGTACTGGGGGATACGCGAAGCTGGGACACCCGACAGATGTTTTTC; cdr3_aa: CACDTVLGDTRSWDTRQMFF
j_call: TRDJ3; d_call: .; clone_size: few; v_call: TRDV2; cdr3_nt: TGTGCCTGTGACACCGTTCTGGGAAGCTCCTGGGACACCCGACAGATGTTTTTC; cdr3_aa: CACDTVLGSSWDTRQMFF
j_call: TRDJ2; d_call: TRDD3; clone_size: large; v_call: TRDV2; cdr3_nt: TGTGCCTGTGATCAACTGGGGGATCCTTTGACAGCACAACTCTTCTTT; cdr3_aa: CACDQLGDPLTAQLFF
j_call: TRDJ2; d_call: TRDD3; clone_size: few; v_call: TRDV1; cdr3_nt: TGTGCTCTTGGGGAACTTTTCGGCTGGGGGATAAACCCCACAGCACAACTCTTCTTT; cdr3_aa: CALGELFGWGINPTAQLFF
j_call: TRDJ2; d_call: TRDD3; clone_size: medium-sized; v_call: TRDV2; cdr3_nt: TGTGCCTGTGACACCGTACTGGGGGATACAGCACAACTCTTCTTT; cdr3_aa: CACDTVLGDTAQLFF
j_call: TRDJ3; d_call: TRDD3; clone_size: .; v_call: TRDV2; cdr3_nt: TGTGCCTGTGACCCGCTACTGGGGGATACGGGCGGCTGGGACACCCGACAGATGTTTTTC; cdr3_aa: CACDPLLGDTGGWDTRQMFF
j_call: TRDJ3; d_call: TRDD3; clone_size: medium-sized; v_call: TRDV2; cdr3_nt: TGTGCCTGTGACACCGCTGGGGGATTTTGGGACACCCGACAGATGTTTTTC; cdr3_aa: CACDTAGGFWDTRQMFF
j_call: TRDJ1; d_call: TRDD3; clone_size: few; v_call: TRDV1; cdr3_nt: TGTGCTCTTGGGGAACCTCCTACTGGGGGATACACCGATAAACTCATCTTT; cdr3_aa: CALGEPPTGGYTDKLIF
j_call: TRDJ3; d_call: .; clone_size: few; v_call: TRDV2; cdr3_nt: TGTGCCTGTGACACCTGGGGGCCAAGCTCCTGGGACACCCGACAGATGTTTTTC; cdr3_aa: CACDTWGPSSWDTRQMFF
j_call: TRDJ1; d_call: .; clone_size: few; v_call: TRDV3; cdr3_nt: TGTGCCTCTACCACCGATAAACTCATCTTT; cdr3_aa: CASTTDKLIF
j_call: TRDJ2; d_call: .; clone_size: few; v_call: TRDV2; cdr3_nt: TGTGCCTGTGACACCTGGTCTTTGACAGCACAACTCTTCTTT; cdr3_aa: CACDTWSLTAQLFF
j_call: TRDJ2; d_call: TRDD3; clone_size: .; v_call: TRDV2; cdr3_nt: TGTGCCTGTGACGTACTGGGGGATATGACTCCAGCACAACTCTTCTTT; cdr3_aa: CACDVLGDMTPAQLFF
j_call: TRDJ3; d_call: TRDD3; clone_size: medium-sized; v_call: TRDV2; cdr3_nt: TGTGCCTGTGATACTGGGGGTTTCCGCTCCTGGGACACCCGACAGATGTTTTTC; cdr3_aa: CACDTGGFRSWDTRQMFF
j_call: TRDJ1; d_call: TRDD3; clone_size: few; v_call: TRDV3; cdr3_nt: TGTGCCTCCTCGGCCTCGCCGTACTGGGGGGACCTGTACACCGATAAACTCATCTTT; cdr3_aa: CASSASPYWGDLYTDKLIF